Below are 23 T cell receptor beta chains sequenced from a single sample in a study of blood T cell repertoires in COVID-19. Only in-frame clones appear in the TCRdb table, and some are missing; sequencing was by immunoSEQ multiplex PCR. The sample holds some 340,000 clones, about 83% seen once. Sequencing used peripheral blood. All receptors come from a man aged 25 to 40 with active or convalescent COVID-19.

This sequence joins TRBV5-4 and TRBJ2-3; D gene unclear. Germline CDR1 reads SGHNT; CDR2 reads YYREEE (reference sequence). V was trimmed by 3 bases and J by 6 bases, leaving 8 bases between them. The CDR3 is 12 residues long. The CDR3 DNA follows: TGTGCCAGCAGCTCGGCCGGGGATACGCAGTATTTT. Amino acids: CASSSAGDTQYF.

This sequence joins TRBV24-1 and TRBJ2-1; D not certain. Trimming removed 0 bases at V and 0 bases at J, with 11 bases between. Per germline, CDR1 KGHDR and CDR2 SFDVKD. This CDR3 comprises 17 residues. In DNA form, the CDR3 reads TGTGCCACCAGTGATTTGGCGACACAGAGCTCCTACAATGAGCAGTTCTTC. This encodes CATSDLATQSSYNEQFF.

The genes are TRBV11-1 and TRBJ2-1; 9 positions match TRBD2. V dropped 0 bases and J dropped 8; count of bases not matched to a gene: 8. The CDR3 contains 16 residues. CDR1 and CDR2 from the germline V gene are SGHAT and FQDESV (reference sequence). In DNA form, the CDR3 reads TGTGCCAGCAGCTTAGCGAGTCTAGCGGGACAGTATGAGCAGTTCTTC. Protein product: CASSLASLAGQYEQFF.

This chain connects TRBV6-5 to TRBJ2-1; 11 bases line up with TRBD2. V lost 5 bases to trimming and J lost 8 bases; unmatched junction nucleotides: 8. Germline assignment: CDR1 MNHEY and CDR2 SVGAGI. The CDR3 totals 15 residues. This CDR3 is CASSITSGSGHEQFF. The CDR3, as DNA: TGTGCCAGCAGTATTACTAGCGGGAGTGGCCATGAGCAGTTCTTC.

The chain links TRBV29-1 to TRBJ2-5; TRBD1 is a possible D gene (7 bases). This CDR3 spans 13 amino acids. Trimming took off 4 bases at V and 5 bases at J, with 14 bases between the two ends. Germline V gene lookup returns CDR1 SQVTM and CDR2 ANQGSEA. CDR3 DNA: TGCAGCGTTGGACAGGGAGGCGGGGAGACCCAGTACTTC. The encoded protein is CSVGQGGGETQYF.

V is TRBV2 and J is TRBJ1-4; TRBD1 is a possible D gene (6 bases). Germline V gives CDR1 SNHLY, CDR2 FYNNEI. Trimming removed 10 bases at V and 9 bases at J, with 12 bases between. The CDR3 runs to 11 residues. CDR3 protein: CATAQGQKLFF. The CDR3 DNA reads TGTGCCACGGCACAGGGCCAAAAACTGTTTTTT.

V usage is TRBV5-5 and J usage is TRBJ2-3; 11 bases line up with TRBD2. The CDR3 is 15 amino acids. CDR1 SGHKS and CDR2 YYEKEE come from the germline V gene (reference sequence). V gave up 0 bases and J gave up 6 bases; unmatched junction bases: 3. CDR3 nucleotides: TGTGCCAGCAGCTTGGAACTAGCGGGGGCGGATACGCAGTATTTT. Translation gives CASSLELAGADTQYF.

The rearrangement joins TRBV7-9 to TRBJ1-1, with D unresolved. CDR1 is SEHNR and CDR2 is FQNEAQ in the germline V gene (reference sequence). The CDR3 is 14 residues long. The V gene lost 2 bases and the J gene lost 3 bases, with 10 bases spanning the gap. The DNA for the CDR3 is TGTGCCAGCAGCTTAAATGCCCGCGACACTGAAGCTTTCTTT. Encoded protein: CASSLNARDTEAFF.

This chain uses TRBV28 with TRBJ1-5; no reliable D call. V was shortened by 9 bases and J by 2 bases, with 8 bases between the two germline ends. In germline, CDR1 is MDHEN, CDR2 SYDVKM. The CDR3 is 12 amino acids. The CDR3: CASSEGNQPQHF. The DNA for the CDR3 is TGTGCCAGTTCGGAGGGCAATCAGCCCCAGCATTTT.

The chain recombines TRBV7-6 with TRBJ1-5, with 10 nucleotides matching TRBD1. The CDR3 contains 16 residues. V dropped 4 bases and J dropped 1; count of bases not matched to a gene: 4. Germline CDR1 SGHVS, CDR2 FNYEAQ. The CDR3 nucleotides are TGTGCCAGCAGCTCGGGGACAGGGGTGAGCAATCAGCCCCAGCATTTT. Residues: CASSSGTGVSNQPQHF.

The CDR3 nucleotides read TGTGCCAGTACCCTCAGGGGACATAATTCACCCCTCCACTTT. Protein sequence: CASTLRGHNSPLHF. The J gene is TRBJ1-6, the V gene TRBV19, with D tentatively TRBD1 (6 bases). V was shortened by 7 bases and J by 5 bases, with 12 bases between the two germline ends. The CDR3 spans 14 residues. Germline V lookup: CDR1 LNHDA, CDR2 SQIVND (reference sequence).

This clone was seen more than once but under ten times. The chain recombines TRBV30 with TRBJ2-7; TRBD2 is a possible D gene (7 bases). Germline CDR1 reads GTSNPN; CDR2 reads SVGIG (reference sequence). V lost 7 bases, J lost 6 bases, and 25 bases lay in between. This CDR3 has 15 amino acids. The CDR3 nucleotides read TGTGCCTCCCTGGACAGTCAGCGGGGCGCCTCCGAGCAGTACTTC. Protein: CASLDSQRGASEQYF.

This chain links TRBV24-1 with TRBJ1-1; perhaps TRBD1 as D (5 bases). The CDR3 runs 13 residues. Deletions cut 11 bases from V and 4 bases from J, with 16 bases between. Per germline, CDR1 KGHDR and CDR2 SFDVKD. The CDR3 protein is CAIQEQGGTEAFF. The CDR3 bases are TGTGCCATTCAAGAGCAGGGTGGCACTGAAGCTTTCTTT.

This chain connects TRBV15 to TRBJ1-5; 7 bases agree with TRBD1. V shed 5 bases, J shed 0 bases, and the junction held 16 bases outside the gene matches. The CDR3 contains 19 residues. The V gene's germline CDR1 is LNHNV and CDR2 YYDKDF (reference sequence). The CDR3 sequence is CATSVPGTDSFYSNQPQHF. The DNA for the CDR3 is TGTGCCACCAGCGTTCCCGGGACAGATTCCTTCTATAGCAATCAGCCCCAGCATTTT.

The CDR3: CSADQGYGYTF. The CDR3 bases are TGCAGTGCGGATCAGGGATATGGCTACACCTTC. This chain joins TRBV20-1 and TRBJ1-2, with D perhaps TRBD1 (5 bases). Trimming removed 6 bases from V and 5 bases from J, with 10 bases in between. The CDR3 has 11 residues. Germline V CDR1 and CDR2: DFQATT, SNEGSKA (reference sequence).

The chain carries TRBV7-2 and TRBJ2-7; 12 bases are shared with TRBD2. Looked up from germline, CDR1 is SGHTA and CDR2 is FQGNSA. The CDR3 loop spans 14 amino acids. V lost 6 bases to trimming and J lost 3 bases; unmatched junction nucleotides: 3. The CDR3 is CASRSGLAGYEQYF. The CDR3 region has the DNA TGTGCCAGCAGATCGGGACTAGCGGGCTACGAGCAGTACTTC. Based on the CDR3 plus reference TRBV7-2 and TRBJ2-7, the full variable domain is GAGVSQSPSNKVTEKGKDVELRCDPISGHTALYWYRQSLGQGLEFLIYFQGNSAPDKSGLPSDRFSAERTGGSVSTLTIQRTQQEDSAVYLCASRSGLAGYEQYFGPGTRLTVT.

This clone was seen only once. The CDR3 loop is CASTSTSGGTGELFF. For the CDR3, the DNA is TGTGCCAGCACGTCTACTAGCGGGGGGACCGGGGAGCTGTTTTTT. The V gene is TRBV21-1, the J gene TRBJ2-2; TRBD2, the table's D call, was not compared with the DNA. TRBV21-1 is given as a pseudogene. The CDR3 has 15 residues.

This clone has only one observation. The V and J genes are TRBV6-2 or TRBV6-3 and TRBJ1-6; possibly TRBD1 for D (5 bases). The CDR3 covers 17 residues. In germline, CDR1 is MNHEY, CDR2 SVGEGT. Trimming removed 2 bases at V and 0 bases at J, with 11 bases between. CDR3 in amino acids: CASSYRQKSSYNSPLHF. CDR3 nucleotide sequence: TGTGCCAGCAGTTACAGACAGAAAAGCTCCTATAATTCACCCCTCCACTTT.

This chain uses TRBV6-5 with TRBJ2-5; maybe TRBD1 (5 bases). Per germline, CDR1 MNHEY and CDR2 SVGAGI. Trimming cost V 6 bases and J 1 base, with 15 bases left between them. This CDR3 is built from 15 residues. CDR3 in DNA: TGTGCCAGCAGACCCCTAGGGGCGGTCCAAGAGACCCAGTACTTC. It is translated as CASRPLGAVQETQYF.

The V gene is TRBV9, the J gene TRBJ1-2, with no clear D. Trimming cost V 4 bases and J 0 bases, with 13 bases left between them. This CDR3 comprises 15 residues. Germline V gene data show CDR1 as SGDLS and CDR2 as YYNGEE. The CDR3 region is CASSPRLGANYGYTF. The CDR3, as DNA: TGTGCCAGCAGCCCTCGCCTTGGAGCTAACTATGGCTACACCTTC.

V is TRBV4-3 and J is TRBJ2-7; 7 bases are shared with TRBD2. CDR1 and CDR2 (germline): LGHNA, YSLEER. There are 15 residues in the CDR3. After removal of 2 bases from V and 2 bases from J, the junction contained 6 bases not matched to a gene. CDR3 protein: CASSQTAAGTYEQYF. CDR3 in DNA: TGCGCCAGCAGCCAAACGGCAGCGGGGACCTACGAGCAGTACTTC.

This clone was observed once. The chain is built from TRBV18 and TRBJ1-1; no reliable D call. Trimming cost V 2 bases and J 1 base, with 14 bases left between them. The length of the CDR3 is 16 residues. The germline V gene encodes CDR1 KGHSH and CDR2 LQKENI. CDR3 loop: CASSPNRIRQNTEAFF. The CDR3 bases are TGTGCCAGCTCACCAAATCGAATCCGACAGAACACTGAAGCTTTCTTT.

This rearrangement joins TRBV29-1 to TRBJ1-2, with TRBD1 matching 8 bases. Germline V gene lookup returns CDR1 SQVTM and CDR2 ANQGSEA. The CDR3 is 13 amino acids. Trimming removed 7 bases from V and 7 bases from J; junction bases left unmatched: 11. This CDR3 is CSEQGANEFGYTF. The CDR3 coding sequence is TGCAGCGAGCAGGGGGCGAATGAGTTTGGCTACACCTTC.